Following are 22 T cell receptor beta chains from one sample sequenced in a study of T cell changes during pregnancy in multiple sclerosis. TCRdb's table, derived via immunoSEQ multiplex PCR, lists solely in-frame clones and lacks some. The repertoire holds tens of thousands of clones, with approximately 92% as singletons. Sample: CD4+ T cells from peripheral blood mononuclear cells, taken after pregnancy. The receptors come from a female donor with multiple sclerosis, enrolled in a pregnancy study.

This chain joins TRBV7-2 and TRBJ1-4; 10 nucleotides match TRBD1. This CDR3 contains 15 residues. Per the germline V gene, CDR1 is SGHTA and CDR2 is FQGNSA. After removal of 3 bases from V and 7 bases from J, the junction contained 5 bases not matched to a gene. The CDR3 loop is CASSLTGQGFEKLFF. The CDR3 DNA reads TGTGCCAGCAGCTTGACGGGACAGGGGTTTGAAAAACTGTTTTTT.

This clone was seen a handful of times. In the same sample, other DNA sequences code for this CDR3. The rearrangement joins TRBV7-2 to TRBJ2-6; the D gene is possibly TRBD2 (5 bases). V lost 4 bases, J lost 4 bases, and 14 bases lay in between. From germline, CDR1 is SGHTA and CDR2 FQGNSA. The CDR3 is 16 residues long. In DNA, the CDR3 is TGTGCCAGCAGCTCCAGTGGAGGAACCGGGGCCAACGTCCTGACTTTC. It encodes CASSSSGGTGANVLTF.

The rearrangement joins TRBV7-9 to TRBJ2-5, with no clear D. The CDR3 is 15 residues long. Germline V gene sequence: CDR1 SEHNR, CDR2 FQNEAQ (reference sequence). V lost 2 bases and J lost 0, with 10 bases in between. CDR3 in DNA: TGTGCCAGCAGCTTAATGGCGCTAGACCAAGAGACCCAGTACTTC. It translates to CASSLMALDQETQYF.

The rearrangement uses TRBV5-1 and TRBJ1-2, with D perhaps TRBD1 (5 bases). There are 14 residues in the CDR3. Looked up from germline, CDR1 is SGHRS and CDR2 is YFSETQ. Between the trimmed V and J ends, which lost 1 base and 2 bases, there was a span of 9 bases. CDR3 sequence reads: CASSLTRGNYGYTF. In nucleotides, the CDR3 is TGCGCCAGCAGCTTGACTCGGGGGAACTATGGCTACACCTTC.

The count of this clone is one. The V and J genes are TRBV5-4 and TRBJ1-3; TRBD1 matches 7 bases. In germline, CDR1 is SGHNT, CDR2 YYREEE (reference sequence). The CDR3 contains 17 residues. The ends lost 4 bases at V and 0 bases at J; junction bases unmatched: 10. CDR3 sequence: CASSSWTGGLSGNTIYF. Here the CDR3 DNA reads TGTGCCAGCAGCAGCTGGACAGGAGGCCTCTCTGGAAACACCATATATTTT.

V and J are TRBV18 and TRBJ1-2, with TRBD1 as a possible D gene (5 bases). The V and J ends lost 4 bases and 8 bases respectively, with 14 bases between them. CDR1 is KGHSH and CDR2 is LQKENI in the germline V gene. CDR3 length equals 13 residues. As DNA, the CDR3 is TGTGCCAGCTCACGCGACCGGGACTCGGGCTACACCTTC. This encodes CASSRDRDSGYTF.

The J gene is TRBJ1-4, the V gene TRBV7-2; D perhaps matches TRBD1 (6 bases). The germline V gene has CDR1 SGHTA and CDR2 FQGNSA. V was clipped by 6 bases and J by 13 bases, with 21 bases between them. The CDR3 totals 14 residues. CDR3 nucleotides: TGTGCCAGCAGGCTTACAACGGGACACGCGGGACTGTTTTTT. Residues: CASRLTTGHAGLFF. Based on the CDR3 plus reference TRBV7-2 and TRBJ1-4, the full variable domain is GAGVSQSPSNKVTEKGKDVELRCDPISGHTALYWYRQSLGQGLEFLIYFQGNSAPDKSGLPSDRFSAERTGGSVSTLTIQRTQQEDSAVYLCASRLTTGHAGLFFGSGTQLSVL.

The chain recombines TRBV7-2 with TRBJ1-5; 7 positions agree with TRBD1. The J segment lost 4 bases and the V segment lost 5 bases, leaving 5 bases of the junction unmatched. CDR3 length: 14 residues. Looked up from germline, CDR1 is SGHTA and CDR2 is FQGNSA. For the CDR3, the DNA is TGTGCCAGCAGCCGGACAGGAGTTAATCAGCCCCAGCATTTT. It yields the protein CASSRTGVNQPQHF.

This chain connects TRBV18 to TRBJ2-1; 7 positions match TRBD1. Trimming cost V 0 bases and J 4 bases; bases outside gene matches: 9. CDR1 and CDR2 (germline): KGHSH, LQKENI. The CDR3 totals 17 residues. The CDR3 nucleotides are TGTGCCAGCTCACCACCGCAGGGGACAGAAATTTACAATGAGCAGTTCTTC. Its protein is CASSPPQGTEIYNEQFF.

This clone was seen just once. The V and J genes are TRBV19 and TRBJ2-7, with 7 bases identical to TRBD2. Germline-derived CDR1 and CDR2 are LNHDA and SQIVND (reference sequence). V was clipped by 6 bases and J by 3 bases; unmatched bases: 8. This CDR3 comprises 14 residues. DNA for the CDR3: TGTGCCAGTAGCCCCCGGGGGGTGTACTACGAGCAGTACTTC. It specifies CASSPRGVYYEQYF.

The chain uses TRBV6-5 and TRBJ1-6; no firm D call. Germline V CDR1 and CDR2: MNHEY, SVGAGI. The CDR3 is made up of 14 amino acids. Trimming pared 6 bases from V and 0 bases from J, leaving 6 bases between. This CDR3 reads CASRLSSYNSPLHF. The CDR3 nucleotides read TGTGCCAGCAGGCTAAGCTCCTATAATTCACCCCTCCACTTT.

CDR3 residues: CASSSGQIREKLFF. The CDR3, as DNA: TGTGCCAGCAGCTCTGGACAAATTAGGGAAAAACTGTTTTTT. The J gene is TRBJ1-4, the V gene TRBV7-2; possibly TRBD1 for D (5 bases). The CDR3 loop spans 14 amino acids. Germline V lookup: CDR1 SGHTA, CDR2 FQGNSA. Trimming pared 4 bases from V and 8 bases from J, leaving 14 bases between.

This chain links TRBV7-3 with TRBJ2-2; TRBD2 might be the D (5 bases). Germline CDR1 reads SGHTA; CDR2 reads FQGTGA. V lost 5 bases and J lost 4, with 8 bases in between. The CDR3 runs 13 residues. CDR3 sequence reads: CASSVLATGELFF. The CDR3 DNA follows: TGTGCCAGCAGCGTTCTAGCCACCGGGGAGCTGTTTTTT.

J is TRBJ1-2 and V is TRBV5-6; maybe TRBD1 (6 bases). Trimming shortened V by 4 bases and J by 0 bases, and 13 bases separated the two germline ends. The CDR3 loop spans 15 amino acids. Germline values: CDR1 SGHDT, CDR2 YYEEEE. CDR3 region: CASSNRQAPNYGYTF. CDR3 bases: TGTGCCAGCAGCAATCGACAGGCTCCTAACTATGGCTACACCTTC.

CDR3 in amino acids: CASSISGVSGMNTEAFF. The CDR3 DNA is TGTGCCAGTAGTATATCTGGGGTCTCCGGGATGAACACTGAAGCTTTCTTT. The V gene is TRBV19, the J gene TRBJ1-1; no clear D gene. Trimming pared 2 bases from V and 0 bases from J, leaving 16 bases between. The CDR3 runs to 17 residues. Germline assignment: CDR1 LNHDA and CDR2 SQIVND (reference sequence). Full variable domain (outside the CDR3, taken from reference TRBV19 and TRBJ1-1): DGGITQSPKYLFRKEGQNVTLSCEQNLNHDAMYWYRQDPGQGLRLIYYSQIVNDFQKGDIAEGYSVSREKKESFPLTVTSAQKNPTAFYLCASSISGVSGMNTEAFFGQGTRLTVV.

The J gene is TRBJ2-2, the V gene TRBV19, with TRBD2 matching 15 bases. Looked up from germline, CDR1 is LNHDA and CDR2 is SQIVND (reference sequence). CDR3 length: 16 residues. J was trimmed by 4 bases and V by 6 bases; bases with no gene match: 3. The chain's CDR3 is CASRGLAGGGTGELFF. For the CDR3, the DNA is TGTGCCAGTAGGGGACTAGCGGGGGGAGGCACCGGGGAGCTGTTTTTT.

The gene calls are TRBV9 and TRBJ1-1, with 8 bases lining up with TRBD1. The germline V gene encodes CDR1 SGDLS and CDR2 YYNGEE. This CDR3 region has 18 residues. The J segment lost 4 bases and the V segment lost 3 bases, leaving 17 bases of the junction unmatched. CDR3 amino acids: CASSARRTGFTPGTEAFF. CDR3 coding DNA: TGTGCCAGCAGCGCCCGACGGACAGGGTTTACGCCTGGCACTGAAGCTTTCTTT.

This clone occurred once. The chain links TRBV19 to TRBJ2-3; TRBD1 might be the D (6 bases). Germline CDR1 and CDR2: LNHDA and SQIVND (reference sequence). V lost 4 bases and J 2 bases, leaving 7 bases between the germline ends. This CDR3 is 13 amino acids long. In nucleotides, the CDR3 is TGTGCCAGTAGTAAGGGGGTCACAGATACGCAGTATTTT. Protein sequence: CASSKGVTDTQYF.

The chain couples TRBV7-2 to TRBJ2-1; TRBD1 matches at 10 bases. Germline trimming cut 1 base from V and 8 bases from J; bases unmatched to any gene: 14. The CDR3 sequence is 18 residues long. CDR1 is SGHTA and CDR2 is FQGNSA in the germline V gene. CDR3 in amino acids: CASSLGGRQGALYHEQFF. The CDR3 DNA is TGTGCCAGCAGCTTAGGGGGCCGACAGGGGGCATTATATCATGAGCAGTTCTTC. Full variable domain (rest looked up from reference TRBV7-2 and TRBJ2-1): GAGVSQSPSNKVTEKGKDVELRCDPISGHTALYWYRQSLGQGLEFLIYFQGNSAPDKSGLPSDRFSAERTGGSVSTLTIQRTQQEDSAVYLCASSLGGRQGALYHEQFFGPGTRLTVL.

The chain joins TRBV30 to TRBJ1-2, with 7 bases fitting TRBD1. CDR3 size: 14 residues. With 6 bases clipped from V and 3 bases from J, the junction kept 10 bases outside the gene matches. The germline CDR1 and CDR2 sequences are GTSNPN and SVGIG (reference sequence). For the CDR3, the DNA is TGTGCCTGCCCCGCCCAGGACAGGTACTATGGCTACACCTTC. Translation: CACPAQDRYYGYTF.

The chain joins TRBV30 to TRBJ1-3; no definite D call. CDR3 length: 14 residues. Trimming took off 2 bases at V and 1 base at J, with 9 bases between the two ends. The V gene's germline CDR1 is GTSNPN and CDR2 SVGIG (reference sequence). This CDR3 reads CAWSFGVSGNTIYF. The CDR3 region has the DNA TGTGCCTGGAGTTTTGGAGTTTCTGGAAACACCATATATTTT. The variable domain in full, completed from reference TRBV30 and TRBJ1-3, reads SQTIHQWPATLVQPVGSPLSLECTVEGTSNPNLYWYRQAAGRGLQLLFYSVGIGQISSEVPQNLSASRPQDRQFILSSKKLLLSDSGFYLCAWSFGVSGNTIYFGEGSWLTVV.

J is TRBJ1-4 and V is TRBV18, with 7 nucleotides matching TRBD1. CDR1 and CDR2 (germline): KGHSH, LQKENI. The CDR3 totals 14 residues. The trim removed 4 bases at V and 5 bases at J, leaving 4 bases unmatched. The CDR3 here is CASSLQGTNEKLFF. CDR3 coding DNA: TGTGCCAGCTCACTACAGGGGACCAATGAAAAACTGTTTTTT. Full variable domain (outside the CDR3, taken from reference TRBV18 and TRBJ1-4): NAGVMQNPRHLVRRRGQEARLRCSPMKGHSHVYWYRQLPEEGLKFMVYLQKENIIDESGMPKERFSAEFPKEGPSILRIQQVVRGDSAAYFCASSLQGTNEKLFFGSGTQLSVL.